The clone carrying this T cell receptor beta chain was picked up a small number of times. Antigen: not known. The CDR3 extends over 13 amino acids. The V end was cut by 6 bases, the J end by 8 bases, with 16 bases between. TCRdb analysed the 5' RACE reads with MiXCR anew, one entry per CDR3 protein. The sample yields 400,000 to 500,000 distinct CDR3 sequences, roughly 20% seen once. This entry is derived from a study of T-cell memory formation after mild COVID-19. Study-level background: In these data, TCR clusters were largely donor specific. Findings and limits, study-wide: A balance of CD4 and CD8 characterized clones contracting day 15 to 85, whereas later expanders leaned CD4+.

This TCR derives from an adult woman who had mild COVID-19 (a few samples of this study predate the infection). Cell type and time point are not known. The chain carries TRBV12-3 or TRBV12-4 and TRBJ2-5; D uncertain. The sequenced material came from PBMCs or a T cell subset sorted from them (not recorded which). The CDR3 sequence: CASSQYLTGTQYF. Here the CDR3 DNA reads TGTGCCAGCAGCCAATATTTGACGGGTACCCAGTACTTC.